This TCR beta chain was recorded in a study of tumor-infiltrating lymphocytes in primary liver carcinoma. Production of TCR beta cDNA used around 500 ng total RNA together with a constant-region primer. ARM-PCR, slightly modified, supplied the TCR beta libraries through three nested multiplex PCR rounds. The first two PCR rounds used TRBV1-TRBV30 forward primers with a C-beta reverse primer, 9 to 10 cycles each. Each CDR3 protein gets one entry after TCRdb re-called the multiplex PCR reads with MiXCR. Of more than 100,000 distinct CDR3 sequences detected, 50% to 70% appear once; the ten largest clones hold roughly a tenth. A remark on this clonotype: Germline is not matched at one junction end, which may reflect a read error.

The CDR3 is 14 amino acids. The germline V gene encodes CDR1 SGHRS and CDR2 YFSETQ. RNA and DNA were co-extracted from about 19-30 mg of unsorted bulk tissue. Each tumor was sampled at four poles and its centre. J is TRBJ1-1 and V is TRBV5-1, with TRBD1 matching 7 bases. Source material: liver tumor tissue from sampling region 1. Subset described: tumor region T1, superior pole. The sequence was collected from an older woman with primary liver carcinoma and hepatitis B virus infection. Here the CDR3 DNA reads TGCGCCAGCAGCTTGGCGACAGGGAGAGCTGAGGCTTTCTTT. As protein: CASSLATGRAEAFF.